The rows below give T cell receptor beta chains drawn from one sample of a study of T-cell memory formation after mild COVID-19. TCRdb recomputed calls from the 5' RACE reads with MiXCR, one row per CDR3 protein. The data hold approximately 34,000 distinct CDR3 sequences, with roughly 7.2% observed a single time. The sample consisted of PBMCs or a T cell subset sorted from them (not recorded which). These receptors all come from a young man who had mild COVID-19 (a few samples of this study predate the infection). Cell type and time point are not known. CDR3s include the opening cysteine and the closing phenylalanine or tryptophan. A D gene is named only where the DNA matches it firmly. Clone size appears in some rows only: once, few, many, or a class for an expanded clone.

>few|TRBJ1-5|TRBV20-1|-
TGCAGTGCTAGTCGGGGGGGAGGTAACAATCAGCCCCAGCATTTT
CSASRGGGNNQPQHF
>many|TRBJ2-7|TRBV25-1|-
TGTGCCAGCAGTGCGGGGGCCTCCTACGAGCAGTACTTC
CASSAGASYEQYF
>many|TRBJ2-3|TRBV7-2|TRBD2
TGTGCCAGCAGCTTAGGTGCGGGGGGGGGAGATACGCAGTATTTT
CASSLGAGGGDTQYF
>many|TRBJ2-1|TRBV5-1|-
TGCGCCAGCAGCTTACGGCAGGCCAAGAATGAGCAGTTCTTC
CASSLRQAKNEQFF
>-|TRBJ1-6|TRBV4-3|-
TGCGCCAGCAGCCCGACAGGTTATAATTCACCCCTCCACTTT
CASSPTGYNSPLHF
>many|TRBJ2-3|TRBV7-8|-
TGTGCCACAGGGGACGGAGCAAGAGATACGCAGTATTTT
CATGDGARDTQYF
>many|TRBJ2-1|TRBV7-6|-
TGTGCCAGCAGCTTAGCGTTGGCCTATTTCAATGAGCAGTTCTTC
CASSLALAYFNEQFF
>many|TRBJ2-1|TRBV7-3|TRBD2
TGTGCCAGCAGTCAGTATAATATAGCGGGGGATCTCGATGAGCAGTTCTTC
CASSQYNIAGDLDEQFF
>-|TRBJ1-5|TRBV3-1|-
TGTGCCAGCAGCCAAGGAGGGACGGGTAGCAATCAGCCCCAGCATTTT
CASSQGGTGSNQPQHF
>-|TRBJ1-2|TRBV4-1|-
TGCGCCAGCAGCCAAGTTTCCGGGGGCTCCAACTATGGCTACACCTTC
CASSQVSGGSNYGYTF
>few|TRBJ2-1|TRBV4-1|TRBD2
TGCGCCAGCAGCCGAGGAGCGGGGGGGCATGAGCAGTTCTTC
CASSRGAGGHEQFF